Presented here are 13 T cell receptor beta chains from one specimen sequenced in a study of blood T cell repertoires in COVID-19. Sequenced by immunoSEQ multiplex PCR; TCRdb stores in-frame clones only, minus some. The table has about 12,000 clones, just over 70% seen once. Specimen: peripheral blood. Receptors were obtained from a man aged 60 to 75 with COVID-19, enrolled during active disease.

The chain couples TRBV27 to TRBJ2-3, with a tentative D call TRBD2 (7 bases). Germline values: CDR1 MNHEY, CDR2 SMNVEV (reference sequence). This CDR3 comprises 14 residues. Trimming left V 4 bases short and J 6 bases short, with 14 bases between. The CDR3 sequence: CASSWGGLSDTQYF. DNA for the CDR3: TGTGCCAGCAGTTGGGGGGGGCTATCGGATACGCAGTATTTT.

The genes are TRBV30 and TRBJ1-2; D not certain. The CDR3 is 11 residues long. V was shortened by 3 bases and J by 4 bases, with 6 bases between the two germline ends. The germline V gene encodes CDR1 GTSNPN and CDR2 SVGIG (reference sequence). This CDR3 reads CAWSEVYGYTF. The CDR3 DNA reads TGTGCCTGGAGCGAGGTCTATGGCTACACCTTC.

The chain links TRBV27 to TRBJ2-7; 9 bases line up with TRBD1. Germline CDR1 reads MNHEY; CDR2 reads SMNVEV (reference sequence). CDR3 length: 13 amino acids. Trimming took 4 bases from V and 3 from J; bases not matched to a gene: 1. The CDR3 DNA reads as TGTGCCAGCAGTTCGGGACAGGGCTACGAGCAGTACGTC. Protein: CASSSGQGYEQYV.

This chain uses TRBV7-8 with TRBJ1-6; the D is unclear. V was shortened by 1 base and J by 0 bases, with 7 bases between the two germline ends. This CDR3 is built from 16 residues. CDR1 and CDR2 from the germline V gene are SGHVS and FQNEAQ. The CDR3 nucleotides read TGTGCCAGCAGCTTAGGCAGAAGCTCCTATAATTCACCCCTCCACTTT. Protein sequence: CASSLGRSSYNSPLHF.

The chain is built from TRBV19 and TRBJ2-1; TRBD1 might be the D (6 bases). The V and J ends lost 3 bases and 2 bases respectively, with 11 bases between them. The germline V gene has CDR1 LNHDA and CDR2 SQIVND (reference sequence). This CDR3 has 15 residues. CDR3 in DNA: TGTGCCAGTAGTATCCTACAGGGTACCTACAATGAGCAGTTCTTC. Translated: CASSILQGTYNEQFF.

The gene calls are TRBV11-1 and TRBJ2-2; 9 bases align to TRBD2. V was clipped by 6 bases and J by 4 bases; unmatched bases: 6. The CDR3 sequence is 15 residues long. Germline-derived CDR1 and CDR2 are SGHAT and FQDESV (reference sequence). The CDR3 loop is CASRRGGAATGELFF. The CDR3 nucleotides are TGTGCCAGCAGGCGCGGGGGGGCGGCCACCGGGGAGCTGTTTTTT.

The chain has TRBV19 and TRBJ1-5; tentative D call: TRBD1 (5 bases). Trimming removed 3 bases from V and 9 bases from J, with 12 bases in between. This CDR3 comprises 13 residues. Germline CDR1 is LNHDA and CDR2 is SQIVND (reference sequence). Here the CDR3 reads CASSIGGIGPQHF. CDR3 DNA: TGTGCCAGTAGTATCGGGGGGATAGGGCCCCAGCATTTT.

V gene TRBV30 combines with J gene TRBJ1-1; TRBD1 matches at 7 bases. CDR3 length equals 10 residues. The germline gives CDR1 GTSNPN, CDR2 SVGIG (reference sequence). The J segment lost 9 bases and the V segment lost 7 bases, leaving 5 bases of the junction unmatched. CDR3 nucleotide sequence: TGTGCCTCATGGGACAGCCAAGCTTTCTTT. It yields the protein CASWDSQAFF.

The chain recombines TRBV6-4 with TRBJ1-1, with D possibly matching TRBD1 (6 bases). The germline V and J ends were trimmed by 4 bases and 7 bases, with 16 bases remaining between them. The CDR3 extends over 14 amino acids. CDR1 is MRHNA, CDR2 SNTAGT, per germline. The CDR3 here is CASSGNEGDGEAFF. The CDR3 coding sequence is TGTGCCAGCAGTGGCAATGAGGGGGACGGTGAAGCTTTCTTT.

The chain couples TRBV11-1 to TRBJ2-5, with 7 nucleotides matching TRBD2. Germline-derived CDR1 and CDR2 are SGHAT and FQDESV (reference sequence). CDR3 size: 13 residues. V gave up 5 bases and J gave up 5 bases; unmatched junction bases: 5. CDR3 nucleotides: TGTGCCAGCAGCCGGGGGGAGTTGGAGACCCAGTACTTC. Its translation is CASSRGELETQYF.

The chain has TRBV7-6 and TRBJ1-4, with D possibly TRBD1 on 5 matching bases. Per germline, CDR1 SGHVS and CDR2 FNYEAQ. V was trimmed by 4 bases and J by 3 bases, leaving 15 bases between them. This CDR3 is 16 amino acids long. This CDR3 is CASSWTRVDANEKLFF. The CDR3 nucleotides read TGTGCCAGCAGCTGGACAAGGGTCGATGCTAATGAAAAACTGTTTTTT.

The chain joins TRBV23-1 to TRBJ2-4, with D possibly being TRBD2 (5 bases). TRBV23-1 is recorded as an ORF, its role being uncertain. This CDR3 is 22 amino acids long. The V gene lost 5 bases and the J gene lost 1 base, with 33 bases spanning the gap. The DNA for the CDR3 is TGCGCCAGCAGTGTCCGTATTAGTGTGGCGGGTGGAGGTTTAAGGGCCAAAAACATTCAGTACTTC. Residues: CASSVRISVAGGGLRAKNIQYF.

V gene TRBV7-9 combines with J gene TRBJ2-2; D is unclear. The CDR3 consists of 15 residues. Between the trimmed V and J ends, which lost 5 bases and 3 bases, there was a span of 13 bases. Germline-derived CDR1 and CDR2 are SEHNR and FQNEAQ (reference sequence). CDR3 DNA sequence: TGTGCCAGCAGCAATCGACTTGGTTACACCGGGGAGCTGTTTTTT. Its protein product is CASSNRLGYTGELFF.